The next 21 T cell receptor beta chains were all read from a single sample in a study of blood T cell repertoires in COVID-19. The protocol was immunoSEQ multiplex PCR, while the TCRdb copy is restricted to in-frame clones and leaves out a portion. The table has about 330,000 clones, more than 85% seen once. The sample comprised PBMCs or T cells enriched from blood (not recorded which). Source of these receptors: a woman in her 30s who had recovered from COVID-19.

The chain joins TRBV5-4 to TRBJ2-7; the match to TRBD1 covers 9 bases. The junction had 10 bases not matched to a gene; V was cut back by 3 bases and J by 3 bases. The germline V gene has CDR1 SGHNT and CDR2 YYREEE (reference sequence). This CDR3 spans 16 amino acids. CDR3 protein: CASSYGTGTGYYEQYF. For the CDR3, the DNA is TGTGCCAGCAGCTACGGGACAGGGACCGGGTACTACGAGCAGTACTTC.

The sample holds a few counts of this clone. In nucleotides, the CDR3 is TGTGCCAGCAGTTACGCCTCACGGGAAGAGCAGTACTTC. Translated: CASSYASREEQYF. The chain couples TRBV6-2 or TRBV6-3 to TRBJ2-7, with D possibly matching TRBD2 (5 bases). The CDR3 spans 13 residues. Germline V gene data show CDR1 as MNHEY and CDR2 as SVGEGT. The ends were cut back, 2 bases at V and 7 bases at J, with 12 bases in the middle.

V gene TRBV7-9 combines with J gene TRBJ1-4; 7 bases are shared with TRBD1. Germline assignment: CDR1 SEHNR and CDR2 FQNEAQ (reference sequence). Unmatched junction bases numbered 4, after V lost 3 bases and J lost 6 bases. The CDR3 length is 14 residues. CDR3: CASSFKGGHEKLFF. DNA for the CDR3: TGTGCCAGCAGCTTCAAAGGGGGCCATGAAAAACTGTTTTTT.

CDR3 coding DNA: TGTGCCAGCAGGCCATTTGAGGCCTCGAGGGGCTACACCTTC. Amino acid sequence: CASRPFEASRGYTF. The chain links TRBV27 to TRBJ1-2, with D uncertain. Germline CDR1 is MNHEY and CDR2 is SMNVEV (reference sequence). The V end lost 6 bases, the J end lost 8 bases, and 19 bases lay between the germline ends. This CDR3 contains 14 residues.

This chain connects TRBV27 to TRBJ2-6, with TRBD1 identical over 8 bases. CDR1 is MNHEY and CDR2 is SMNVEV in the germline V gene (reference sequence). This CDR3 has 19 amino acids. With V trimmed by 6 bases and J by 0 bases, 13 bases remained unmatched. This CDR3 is CASRPTHRGLNSGANVLTF. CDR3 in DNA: TGTGCCAGCAGACCGACCCACAGGGGGTTAAACTCTGGGGCCAACGTCCTGACTTTC.

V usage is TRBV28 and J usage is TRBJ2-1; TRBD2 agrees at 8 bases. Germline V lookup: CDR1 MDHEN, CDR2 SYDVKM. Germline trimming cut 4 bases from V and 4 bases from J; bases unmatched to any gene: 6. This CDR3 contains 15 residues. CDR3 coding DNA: TGTGCCAGCAGTTCCGGGGGGGCGGCGTACAATGAGCAGTTCTTC. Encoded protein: CASSSGGAAYNEQFF.

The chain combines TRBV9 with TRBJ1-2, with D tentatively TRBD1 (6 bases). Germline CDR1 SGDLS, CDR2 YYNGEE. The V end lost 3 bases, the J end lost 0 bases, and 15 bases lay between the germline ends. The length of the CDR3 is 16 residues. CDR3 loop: CASSGSVGASNYGYTF. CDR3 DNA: TGTGCCAGCAGCGGGAGCGTGGGGGCCTCTAACTATGGCTACACCTTC.

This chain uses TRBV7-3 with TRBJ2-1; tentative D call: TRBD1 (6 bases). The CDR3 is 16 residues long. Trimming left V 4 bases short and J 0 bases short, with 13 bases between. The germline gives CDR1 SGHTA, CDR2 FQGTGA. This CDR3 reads CASSSHRAGSYNEQFF. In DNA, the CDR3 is TGTGCCAGCAGCTCGCACAGGGCAGGCTCCTACAATGAGCAGTTCTTC.

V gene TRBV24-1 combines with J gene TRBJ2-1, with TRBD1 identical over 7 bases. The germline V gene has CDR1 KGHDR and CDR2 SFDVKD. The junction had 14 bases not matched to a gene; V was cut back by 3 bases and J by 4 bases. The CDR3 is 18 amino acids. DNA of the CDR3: TGTGCCACCAGTGATCGTAATCCGGGACAGAAGGCGTACAATGAGCAGTTCTTC. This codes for CATSDRNPGQKAYNEQFF.

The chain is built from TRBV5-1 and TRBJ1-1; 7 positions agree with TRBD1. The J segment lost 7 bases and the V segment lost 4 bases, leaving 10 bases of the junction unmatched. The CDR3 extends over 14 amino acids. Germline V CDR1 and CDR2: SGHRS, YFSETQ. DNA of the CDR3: TGCGCCAGCAGCGGGCAGGGGGTACGAGATGAAGCTTTCTTT. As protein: CASSGQGVRDEAFF.

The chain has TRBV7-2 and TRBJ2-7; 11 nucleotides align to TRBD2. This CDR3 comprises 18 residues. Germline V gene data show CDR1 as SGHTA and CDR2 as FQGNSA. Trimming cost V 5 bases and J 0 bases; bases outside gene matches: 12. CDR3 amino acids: CASSPGLAGGPHSYEQYF. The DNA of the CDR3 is TGTGCCAGCAGCCCAGGACTAGCGGGTGGTCCCCACTCCTACGAGCAGTACTTC.

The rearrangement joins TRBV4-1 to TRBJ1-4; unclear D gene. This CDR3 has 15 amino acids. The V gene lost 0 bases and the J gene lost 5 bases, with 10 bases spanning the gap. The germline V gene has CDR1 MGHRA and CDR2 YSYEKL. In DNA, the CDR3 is TGCGCCAGCAGCCAAGATCCCTACAGAAATGAAAAACTGTTTTTT. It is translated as CASSQDPYRNEKLFF.

CDR3 sequence: CASSQGLEQYF. The CDR3 coding sequence is TGCGCCAGCAGCCAAGGTCTCGAGCAGTACTTC. The rearrangement joins TRBV4-1 to TRBJ2-7; no reliable D call. Germline loops: CDR1 MGHRA, CDR2 YSYEKL. The CDR3 totals 11 residues. V was trimmed by 1 base and J by 6 bases, leaving 4 bases between them.

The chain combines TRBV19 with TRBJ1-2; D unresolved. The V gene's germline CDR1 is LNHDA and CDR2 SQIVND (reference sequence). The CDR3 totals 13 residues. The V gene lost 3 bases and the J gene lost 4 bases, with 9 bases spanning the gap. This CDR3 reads CASSMAQSYGYTF. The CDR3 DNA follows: TGTGCCAGTAGTATGGCACAGTCCTATGGCTACACCTTC.

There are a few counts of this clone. CDR3 DNA: TGTGCCAGCAGTGGAGGTAGCGGGAGGGCTGACGAGCAGTACTTC. Translated, it gives CASSGGSGRADEQYF. J is TRBJ2-7 and V is TRBV2; 11 nucleotides agree with TRBD2. The CDR3 totals 15 residues. Unmatched junction bases numbered 7, after V lost 4 bases and J lost 5 bases. Germline loops: CDR1 SNHLY, CDR2 FYNNEI.

The CDR3 loop reads CASSLDSGPYNEQFF. The CDR3 coding sequence is TGTGCCAGCAGCTTGGATAGCGGGCCCTACAATGAGCAGTTCTTC. This chain joins TRBV5-4 and TRBJ2-1; 7 positions match TRBD2. The CDR3 is 15 residues long. With V trimmed by 0 bases and J by 2 bases, 2 bases remained unmatched. Germline CDR1 and CDR2: SGHNT and YYREEE (reference sequence).

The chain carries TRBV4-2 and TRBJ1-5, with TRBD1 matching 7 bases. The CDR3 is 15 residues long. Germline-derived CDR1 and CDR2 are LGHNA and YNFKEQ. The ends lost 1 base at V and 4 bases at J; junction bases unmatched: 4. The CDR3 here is CASSQVSGGNQPQHF. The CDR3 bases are TGTGCCAGCAGCCAAGTGTCAGGGGGTAATCAGCCCCAGCATTTT.

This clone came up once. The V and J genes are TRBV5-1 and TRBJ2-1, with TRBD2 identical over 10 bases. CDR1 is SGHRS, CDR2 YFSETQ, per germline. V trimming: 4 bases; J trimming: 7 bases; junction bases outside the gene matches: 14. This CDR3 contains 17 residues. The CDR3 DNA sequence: TGCGCCAGCAGCCCCACACTAGCGGGATTAAGGGCAAATGAGCAGTTCTTC. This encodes CASSPTLAGLRANEQFF.

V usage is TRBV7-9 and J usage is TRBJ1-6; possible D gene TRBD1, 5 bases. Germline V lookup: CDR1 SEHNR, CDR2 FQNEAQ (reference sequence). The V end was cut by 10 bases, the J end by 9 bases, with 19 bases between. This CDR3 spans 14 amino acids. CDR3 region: CATGDSVSGSPLHF. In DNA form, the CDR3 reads TGTGCCACCGGAGACAGTGTCAGTGGTTCACCCCTCCACTTT.

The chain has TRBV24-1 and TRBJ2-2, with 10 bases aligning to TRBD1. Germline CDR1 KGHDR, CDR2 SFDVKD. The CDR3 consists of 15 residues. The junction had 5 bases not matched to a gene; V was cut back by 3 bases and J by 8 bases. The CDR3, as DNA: TGTGCCACCAGTGATCCCGGGACAGGGGTAGGGGAGCTGTTTTTT. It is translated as CATSDPGTGVGELFF.

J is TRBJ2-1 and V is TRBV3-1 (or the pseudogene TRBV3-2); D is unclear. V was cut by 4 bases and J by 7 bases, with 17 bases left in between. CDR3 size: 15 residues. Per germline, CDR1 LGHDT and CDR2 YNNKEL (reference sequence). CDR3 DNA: TGTGCCAGCAGCCCCACCCTTACCCCGAGGAATGAGCAGTTCTTC. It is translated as CASSPTLTPRNEQFF.